This T cell receptor beta chain was sequenced during a study of monozygotic twins with inflammatory bowel disease. TCRdb re-called the 5' RACE reads; one entry per CDR3 protein, DNA not given. The table for this sample gives 350,000 to 500,000 distinct CDR3 sequences. Germline V gives CDR1 SGHRS, CDR2 YFSETQ. The CDR3 sequence is 18 residues long. The sequence came from a human donor with ulcerative colitis or Crohn's disease, or a healthy co-twin of an affected twin (not recorded which). The sample taken for sequencing was blood. The genes are TRBV5-1 and TRBJ2-6; TCRdb's assignment of TRBD1 cannot be checked, as there is no DNA. The CDR3: CASSQTTGGKTGANVLTF.